This is a list of T cell receptor beta chains from one sample in a study of T-cell reconstitution after alpha-beta-depleted transplantation in children. A single record per CDR3 protein comes from TCRdb applying MiXCR to the PCR reads. The sample contains roughly 790,000 distinct CDR3 sequences, approximately 15% of which appear only once. The sequences come from PBMCs, mostly from graft donor cells, collected 360 days after TCRalphabeta/CD19-depleted stem cell transplant. Receptors originate from a male patient younger than 18 who had a stem cell transplant for acute lymphoblastic leukemia, so the T cells may come from the graft donor. The CDR3 runs from the conserved cysteine through the conserved F or W. The D gene is left open where the match is weak. Some rows have no size entry. The others give once, few or many, or a class for an expanded clone.

j_call | clone_size | v_call | d_call | cdr3_aa | cdr3_nt
TRBJ2-6 | - | TRBV4-1 | TRBD1 | CASSQDPSWYRTGGNSGANVLTF | TGCGCCAGCAGCCAAGATCCCTCTTGGTACCGGACAGGGGGGAACTCTGGGGCCAACGTCCTGACTTTC
TRBJ2-7 | - | TRBV12-3/TRBV12-4 | TRBD2 | CASSLGGLAGEVEQYF | TGTGCCAGCAGTTTAGGGGGACTAGCGGGAGAGGTCGAGCAGTACTTC
TRBJ1-1 | many | TRBV20-1 | - | CSARSGAGTEAFF | TGCAGTGCCCGCTCAGGGGCAGGAACTGAAGCTTTCTTT
TRBJ2-4 | - | TRBV11-2 | - | CASSLVATLGDIQYF | TGTGCCAGCAGCTTAGTTGCGACTCTAGGGGACATTCAGTACTTC
TRBJ2-7 | few | TRBV25-1 | TRBD2 | CATSPAGGDSYEQYF | TGTGCCACCTCTCCGGCGGGGGGCGACTCCTACGAGCAGTACTTC
TRBJ1-2 | few | TRBV18 | TRBD1 | CASSLGQGADGYTF | TGTGCCAGCTCACTGGGACAGGGAGCGGATGGCTACACCTTC
TRBJ2-7 | - | TRBV7-9 | - | CASSSPGTPAYEQYF | TGTGCCAGCAGCTCCCCCGGGACACCAGCCTACGAGCAGTACTTC
TRBJ2-1 | many | TRBV25-1 | TRBD2 | CASSDGASGFNEQFF | TGTGCCAGCAGTGATGGAGCTAGCGGTTTTAATGAGCAGTTCTTC
TRBJ2-7 | - | TRBV3-1 | TRBD2 | CASSQDLGLAGAYEQYF | TGTGCCAGCAGCCAAGATCTAGGACTAGCGGGAGCCTACGAGCAGTACTTC
TRBJ2-7 | - | TRBV4-1 | - | CASSPTRAGEQYF | TGCGCCAGCAGCCCCACGCGAGCAGGCGAGCAGTACTTC
TRBJ2-5 | - | TRBV7-8 | - | CASRNLPGSLETQYF | TGTGCCAGCAGAAACCTCCCAGGGAGTTTGGAGACCCAGTACTTC
TRBJ2-1 | few | TRBV12-3/TRBV12-4 | - | CASSIGHEQFF | TGTGCCAGCAGTATAGGCCATGAGCAGTTCTTC
TRBJ2-3 | - | TRBV10-2 | TRBD2 | CASNPGGARRYF | TGCGCCAGCAATCCGGGAGGTGCGCGGCGGTATTTT
TRBJ2-3 | once | TRBV29-1 | - | CSGTPTRSDTQYF | TGCAGCGGAACCCCGACTAGATCAGATACGCAGTATTTT
TRBJ2-5 | - | TRBV7-8 | TRBD1 | CASSFWTGTAQETQYF | TGTGCCAGCAGCTTTTGGACAGGGACGGCTCAAGAGACCCAGTACTTC
TRBJ2-7 | many | TRBV27 | - | CASRRGISYEQYF | TGTGCCAGCAGAAGGGGCATCTCCTACGAGCAGTACTTC
TRBJ2-1 | - | TRBV11-2 | - | CASSTYREGRGNEQFF | TGTGCCAGCAGCACCTACAGGGAAGGGCGAGGGAATGAGCAGTTCTTC
TRBJ2-3 | - | TRBV15 | - | CATSRGSRVGDTQYF | TGTGCCACCAGCAGGGGAAGCAGAGTCGGAGATACGCAGTATTTT
TRBJ2-1 | few | TRBV9 | TRBD2 | CASSVSLERGYNEQFF | TGTGCCAGCAGCGTAAGTTTGGAGCGGGGTTACAATGAGCAGTTCTTC
TRBJ2-1 | few | TRBV5-1 | TRBD1 | CASSFGTGGYNEQFF | TGCGCCAGCAGCTTCGGGACAGGGGGATACAATGAGCAGTTCTTC
TRBJ1-2 | few | TRBV12-3/TRBV12-4 | TRBD1 | CASRLGTGKGGYTF | TGTGCCAGCAGGCTCGGGACAGGGAAGGGGGGCTACACCTTC
TRBJ2-1 | - | TRBV29-1 | TRBD2 | CRGLGTYNEQFF | TGCAGAGGACTAGGGACCTACAATGAGCAGTTCTTC
TRBJ1-4 | - | TRBV20-1 | TRBD1 | CSASGGGGSNEKLFF | TGCAGTGCTAGCGGAGGGGGCGGTTCTAATGAAAAACTGTTTTTT
TRBJ2-1 | few | TRBV4-1 | TRBD2 | CASSQDTSGIRHNEQFF | TGCGCCAGCAGCCAAGATACTAGCGGGATTAGGCACAATGAGCAGTTCTTC
TRBJ2-1 | few | TRBV18 | TRBD2 | CASSPRLAGERSYNEQFF | TGTGCCAGCTCACCACGGCTAGCGGGAGAGAGGTCCTACAATGAGCAGTTCTTC
TRBJ2-5 | - | TRBV11-2 | TRBD1 | CASSFWDSGQETQYF | TGTGCCAGCAGCTTCTGGGACAGCGGACAAGAGACCCAGTACTTC
TRBJ2-1 | few | TRBV27 | - | CATRWLSGSYNEQFF | TGTGCCACTAGATGGCTGAGCGGCTCCTACAATGAGCAGTTCTTC
TRBJ1-1 | few | TRBV7-9 | - | CASSLVPMNTEAFF | TGTGCCAGCAGCTTAGTCCCTATGAACACTGAAGCTTTCTTT
TRBJ2-5 | - | TRBV7-9 | - | CASSPGLQMGETQYF | TGTGCCAGCAGCCCGGGACTCCAGATGGGGGAGACCCAGTACTTC
TRBJ2-4 | few | TRBV20-1 | - | CSAPPGTKNIQYF | TGCAGTGCTCCACCCGGGACTAAAAACATTCAGTACTTC
TRBJ2-1 | few | TRBV5-1 | TRBD2 | CASSDVSGLAGREQFF | TGCGCCAGCAGTGACGTCTCAGGACTAGCCGGCCGTGAGCAGTTCTTC
TRBJ2-7 | many | TRBV4-1 | - | CASSLDWTPNEQYF | TGCGCCAGCAGCCTGGACTGGACGCCTAACGAGCAGTACTTC
TRBJ2-1 | few | TRBV3-1 | - | CASSLVGGSGYEQFF | TGTGCCAGCAGCCTCGTAGGGGGGAGCGGTTATGAGCAGTTCTTC
TRBJ2-1 | few | TRBV27 | - | CASSLSRLEVDEQFF | TGTGCCAGCAGTTTATCGAGGCTGGAGGTCGATGAGCAGTTCTTC
TRBJ2-5 | few | TRBV27 | TRBD1 | CASSFRGTGGIRQETQYF | TGTGCCAGCAGTTTTAGGGGGACAGGCGGCATTAGGCAGGAGACCCAGTACTTC
TRBJ2-7 | few | TRBV5-1 | - | CASSWGTVSYEQYF | TGCGCCAGCAGCTGGGGGACTGTCTCCTACGAGCAGTACTTC
TRBJ1-5 | - | TRBV20-1 | - | CSARRETYQPQHF | TGCAGTGCTAGAAGGGAGACTTATCAGCCCCAGCATTTT
TRBJ2-3 | - | TRBV7-3 | TRBD2 | CASSLGVAGGTDTQYF | TGTGCCAGCAGCTTAGGAGTAGCGGGAGGGACAGATACGCAGTATTTT
TRBJ2-7 | - | TRBV29-1 | TRBD1 | CSVEEVTGAYSYEQYF | TGCAGCGTTGAAGAAGTTACAGGGGCTTACTCCTACGAGCAGTACTTC
TRBJ2-5 | - | TRBV14 | - | CASSHWTVQVEETQYF | TGTGCCAGCAGCCATTGGACAGTCCAAGTGGAAGAGACCCAGTACTTC
TRBJ2-7 | few | TRBV7-8 | - | CASSHLSRASYEQYF | TGTGCCAGCAGCCACTTGTCCAGGGCCTCCTACGAGCAGTACTTC
TRBJ2-6 | few | TRBV2 | - | CASSGHRDGHSGANVLTF | TGTGCCAGCAGCGGGCACCGGGACGGCCACTCTGGGGCCAACGTCCTGACTTTC
TRBJ2-5 | many | TRBV12-3/TRBV12-4 | - | CASRPGQPAGTQYF | TGTGCCAGCCGTCCGGGACAGCCAGCGGGGACCCAGTACTTC
TRBJ1-1 | few | TRBV3-1 | - | CASGKSGGRGTEAFF | TGTGCCAGCGGAAAAAGTGGGGGCCGGGGCACTGAAGCTTTCTTT
TRBJ2-1 | - | TRBV4-2 | - | CASSQVLWGSNEQFF | TGTGCCAGCAGCCAAGTTCTCTGGGGCTCGAATGAGCAGTTCTTC
TRBJ2-3 | - | TRBV6-2/TRBV6-3 | TRBD2 | CASSYPFSSGRADTQYF | TGTGCCAGCAGTTACCCATTCTCTAGCGGGAGGGCAGATACGCAGTATTTT
TRBJ1-6 | few | TRBV15 | - | CATSRDLPGLYNSPLHF | TGTGCCACCAGCAGAGATTTGCCGGGACTCTATAATTCACCCCTCCACTTT
TRBJ2-7 | many | TRBV5-1 | TRBD2 | CASSLASSGGLAGVGEQYF | TGCGCCAGCAGCTTGGCCAGCTCGGGAGGCCTAGCGGGAGTTGGGGAGCAGTACTTC